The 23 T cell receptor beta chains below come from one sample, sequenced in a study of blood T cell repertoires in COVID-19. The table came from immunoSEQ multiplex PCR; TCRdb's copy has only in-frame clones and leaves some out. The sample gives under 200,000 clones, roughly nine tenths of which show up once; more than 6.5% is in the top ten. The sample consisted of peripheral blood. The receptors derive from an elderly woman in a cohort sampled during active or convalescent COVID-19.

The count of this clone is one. The CDR3, as DNA: TGTGCCACCAGTGATCCGGATGGGACTAGCGACGGGGAGCTGTTTTTT. It specifies CATSDPDGTSDGELFF. The chain links TRBV24-1 to TRBJ2-2, with 10 bases lining up with TRBD2. Germline V lookup: CDR1 KGHDR, CDR2 SFDVKD. With V trimmed by 3 bases and J by 7 bases, 7 bases remained unmatched. The CDR3 consists of 16 residues.

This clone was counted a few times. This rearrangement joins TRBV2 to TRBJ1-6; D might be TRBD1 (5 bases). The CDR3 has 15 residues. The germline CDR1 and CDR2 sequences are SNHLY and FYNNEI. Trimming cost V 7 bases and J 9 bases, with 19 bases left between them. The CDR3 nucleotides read TGTGCCAGCACCCTGGGGGGGGGAAGTAGTTCACCCCTCCACTTT. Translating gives CASTLGGGSSSPLHF.

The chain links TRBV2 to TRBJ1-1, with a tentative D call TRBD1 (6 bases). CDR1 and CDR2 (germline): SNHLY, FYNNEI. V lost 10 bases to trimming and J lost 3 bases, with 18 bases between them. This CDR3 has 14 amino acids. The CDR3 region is CAKRTVADDTEAFF. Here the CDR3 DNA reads TGTGCCAAGCGGACAGTCGCTGATGACACTGAAGCTTTCTTT.

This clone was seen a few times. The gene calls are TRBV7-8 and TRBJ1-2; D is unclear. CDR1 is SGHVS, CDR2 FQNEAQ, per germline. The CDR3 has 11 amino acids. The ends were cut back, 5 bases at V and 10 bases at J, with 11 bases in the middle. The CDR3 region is CASSRSGFYTF. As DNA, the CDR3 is TGTGCCAGCAGCCGGTCGGGGTTCTACACCTTC.

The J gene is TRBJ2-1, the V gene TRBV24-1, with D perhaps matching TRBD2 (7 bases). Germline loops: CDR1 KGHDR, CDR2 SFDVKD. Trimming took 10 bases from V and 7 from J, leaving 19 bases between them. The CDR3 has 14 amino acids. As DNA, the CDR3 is TGTGCCACGGGGGGCGGGGGAACGATGAATGAGCAGTTCTTC. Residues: CATGGGGTMNEQFF.

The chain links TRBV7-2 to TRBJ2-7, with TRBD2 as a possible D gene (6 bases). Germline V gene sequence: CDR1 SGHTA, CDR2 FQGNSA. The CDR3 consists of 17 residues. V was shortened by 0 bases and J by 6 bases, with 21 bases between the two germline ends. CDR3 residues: CASSLAGGWSYRAEQYF. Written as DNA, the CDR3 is TGTGCCAGCAGCTTAGCCGGAGGGTGGTCGTATAGAGCCGAGCAGTACTTC.

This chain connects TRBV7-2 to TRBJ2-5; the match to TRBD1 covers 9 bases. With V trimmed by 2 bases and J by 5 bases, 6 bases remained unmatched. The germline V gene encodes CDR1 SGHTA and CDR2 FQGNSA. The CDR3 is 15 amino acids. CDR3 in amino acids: CASSLHLGTGETQYF. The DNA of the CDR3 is TGTGCCAGCAGCTTACACCTAGGGACAGGGGAGACCCAGTACTTC.

CDR3 in amino acids: CAISEPRLAGGFNEQFF. Here the CDR3 DNA reads TGTGCCATCAGTGAGCCGCGACTAGCGGGGGGGTTCAATGAGCAGTTCTTC. The rearrangement joins TRBV10-3 to TRBJ2-1; 14 bases match TRBD2. V trimming: 2 bases; J trimming: 6 bases; junction bases outside the gene matches: 6. Germline V gene sequence: CDR1 ENHRY, CDR2 SYGVKD. There are 17 residues in the CDR3.

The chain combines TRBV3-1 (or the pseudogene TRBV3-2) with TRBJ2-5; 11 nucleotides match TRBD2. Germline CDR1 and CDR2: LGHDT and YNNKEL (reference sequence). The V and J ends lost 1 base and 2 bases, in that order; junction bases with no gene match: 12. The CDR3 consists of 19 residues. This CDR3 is CASSQGSRGASGRQETQYF. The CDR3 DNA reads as TGTGCCAGCAGCCAAGGCAGCAGGGGGGCTAGCGGGAGGCAAGAGACCCAGTACTTC.

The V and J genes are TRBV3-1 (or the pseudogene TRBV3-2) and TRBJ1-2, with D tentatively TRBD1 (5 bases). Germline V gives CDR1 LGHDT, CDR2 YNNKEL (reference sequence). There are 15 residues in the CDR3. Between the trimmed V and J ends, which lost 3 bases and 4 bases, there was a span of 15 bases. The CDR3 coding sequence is TGTGCCAGCAGCCAGAGGACATCTTATACCTATGGCTACACCTTC. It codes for CASSQRTSYTYGYTF.

The CDR3 DNA sequence: TGCAGTGCGAGGATCTATGGCTACACCTTC. Translation gives CSARIYGYTF. The chain combines TRBV20-1 with TRBJ1-2; no clear D. The V gene lost 6 bases and the J gene lost 4 bases, with 6 bases spanning the gap. Germline CDR1 and CDR2: DFQATT and SNEGSKA (reference sequence). The CDR3 is 10 residues long.

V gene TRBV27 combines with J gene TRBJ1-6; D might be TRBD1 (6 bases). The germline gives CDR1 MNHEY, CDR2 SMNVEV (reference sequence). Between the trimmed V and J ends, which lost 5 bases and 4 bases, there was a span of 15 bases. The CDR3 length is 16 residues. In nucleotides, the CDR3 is TGTGCCAGCAGTACAAACCGCAGGGGATATAATTCACCCCTCCACTTT. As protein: CASSTNRRGYNSPLHF.

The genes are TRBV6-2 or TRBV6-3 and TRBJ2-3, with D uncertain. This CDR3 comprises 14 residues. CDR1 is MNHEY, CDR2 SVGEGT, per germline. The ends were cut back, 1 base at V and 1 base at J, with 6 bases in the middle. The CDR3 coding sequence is TGTGCCAGCAGTTACTGGCAACGCACAGATACGCAGTATTTT. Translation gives CASSYWQRTDTQYF.

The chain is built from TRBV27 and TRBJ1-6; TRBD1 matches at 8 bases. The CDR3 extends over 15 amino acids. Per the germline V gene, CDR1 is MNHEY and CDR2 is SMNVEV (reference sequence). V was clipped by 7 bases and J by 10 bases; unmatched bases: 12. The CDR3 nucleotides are TGTGCCAGCACCACGACGACAGGGGTTCGGTCACCCCTCCACTTT. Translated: CASTTTTGVRSPLHF.

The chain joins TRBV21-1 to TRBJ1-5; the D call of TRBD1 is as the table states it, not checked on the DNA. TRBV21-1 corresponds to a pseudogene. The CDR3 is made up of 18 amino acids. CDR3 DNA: TGTGCCAGCTCCAAGGGGGCGAGTCTTATTTTTTGTAATCAGCCCCAGCATTTT. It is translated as CASSKGASLIFCNQPQHF.

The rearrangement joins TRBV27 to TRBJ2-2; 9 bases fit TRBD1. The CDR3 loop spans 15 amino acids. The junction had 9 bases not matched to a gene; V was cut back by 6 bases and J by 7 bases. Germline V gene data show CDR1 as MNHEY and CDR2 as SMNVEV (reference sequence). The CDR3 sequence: CASSRDRVFSGELFF. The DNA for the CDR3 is TGTGCCAGCAGCCGGGACAGGGTCTTCAGCGGGGAGCTGTTTTTT.

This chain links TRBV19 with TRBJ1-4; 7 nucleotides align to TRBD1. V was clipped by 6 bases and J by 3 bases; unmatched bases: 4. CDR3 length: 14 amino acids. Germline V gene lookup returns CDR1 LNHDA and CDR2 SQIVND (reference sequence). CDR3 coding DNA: TGTGCCAGTAGCGGGACAGCCTCTAATGAAAAACTGTTTTTT. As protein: CASSGTASNEKLFF.

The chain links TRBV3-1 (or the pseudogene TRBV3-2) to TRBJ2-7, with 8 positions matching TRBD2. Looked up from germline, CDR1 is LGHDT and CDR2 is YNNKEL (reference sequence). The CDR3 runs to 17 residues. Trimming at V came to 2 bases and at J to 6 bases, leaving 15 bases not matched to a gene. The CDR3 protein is CASSQTAGGLGIGEQYF. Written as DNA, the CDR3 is TGTGCCAGCAGCCAAACTGCGGGAGGACTAGGCATCGGCGAGCAGTACTTC.

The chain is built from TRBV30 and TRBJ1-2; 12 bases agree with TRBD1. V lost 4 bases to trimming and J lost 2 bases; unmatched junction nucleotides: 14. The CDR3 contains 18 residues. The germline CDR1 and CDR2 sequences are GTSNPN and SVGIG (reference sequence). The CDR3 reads CAWTTTGDRGRGNYGYTF. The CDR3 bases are TGTGCCTGGACCACTACGGGGGACAGGGGGCGCGGGAACTATGGCTACACCTTC. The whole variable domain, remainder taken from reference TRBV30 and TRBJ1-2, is SQTIHQWPATLVQPVGSPLSLECTVEGTSNPNLYWYRQAAGRGLQLLFYSVGIGQISSEVPQNLSASRPQDRQFILSSKKLLLSDSGFYLCAWTTTGDRGRGNYGYTFGSGTRLTVV.

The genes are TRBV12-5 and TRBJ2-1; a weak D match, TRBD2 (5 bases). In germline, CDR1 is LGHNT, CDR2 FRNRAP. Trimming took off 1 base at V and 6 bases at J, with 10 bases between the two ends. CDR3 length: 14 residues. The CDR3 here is CASGLASLVNEQFF. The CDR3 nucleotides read TGTGCTAGTGGTTTGGCATCACTAGTCAATGAGCAGTTCTTC.

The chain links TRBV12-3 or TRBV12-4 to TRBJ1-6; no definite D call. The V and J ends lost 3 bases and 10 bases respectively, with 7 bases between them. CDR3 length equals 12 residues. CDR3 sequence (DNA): TGTGCCAGCAGTTTTGAGGAGTCACCCCTCCACTTT. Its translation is CASSFEESPLHF.

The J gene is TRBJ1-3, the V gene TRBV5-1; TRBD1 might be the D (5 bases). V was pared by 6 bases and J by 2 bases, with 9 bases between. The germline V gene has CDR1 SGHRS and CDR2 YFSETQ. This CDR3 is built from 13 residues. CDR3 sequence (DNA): TGCGCCAGCACGGACACGGCTGGAAACACCATATATTTT. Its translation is CASTDTAGNTIYF.

CDR3 amino acids: CASSEGRAGYTF. CDR3 DNA sequence: TGTGCCAGCAGTGAGGGCAGGGCTGGCTACACCTTC. The chain couples TRBV25-1 to TRBJ1-2, with a tentative D call TRBD1 (5 bases). This CDR3 has 12 amino acids. CDR1 and CDR2 from the germline V gene are MGHDK and SYGVNS. V was clipped by 3 bases and J by 7 bases, with 9 bases between them.